The source of this T cell receptor (beta chain) is a study of tumor-infiltrating lymphocytes in primary liver carcinoma. Study observations and caveats: Compared with tumor region pairs, tumor-adjacent and tumor-blood pairs overlapped less. Tumor tissue displayed a significantly greater top-250-clone fraction than blood (p = 0.039).

This clonotype was seen at least ten times. Its antigen is currently unknown. A primer in the constant region served to generate TCR beta cDNA from approximately 500 ng of total RNA. Sequencing libraries for TCR beta derived from three nested multiplex PCR rounds that used slightly modified ARM-PCR. The first two PCR rounds used TRBV1-TRBV30 primers with a Cbeta primer, roughly 10 cycles each. TCRdb independently ran MiXCR on the multiplex PCR reads; one entry per CDR3 protein. The table has about 100,000 distinct CDR3 sequences, approximately 68% seen once; the top ten hold 9.5%. The CDR3 extends over 15 amino acids. Germline V CDR1 and CDR2: SGHKS, YYEKEE (reference sequence). V gave up 0 bases and J gave up 5 bases, with 14 bases separating them. Unsorted bulk tissue of roughly 20-34 mg yielded co-extracted RNA and DNA. Every patient in the cohort had a primary liver carcinoma. That carcinoma was treated by surgical resection. None of the patients had received treatment, and all had chronic HBV infection.

This sequence was found in a woman aged 55 to 70 with primary liver carcinoma and hepatitis B virus infection. This chain joins TRBV5-5 and TRBJ1-2, with unresolved D. The specimen sequenced was liver tumor tissue from sampling region 5. As to subset: tumor region T5, tumor centre. DNA of the CDR3: TGTGCCAGCAGCTTGGAACGGTACTCACCTTATGGCTACACCTTC. Translated, it gives CASSLERYSPYGYTF.